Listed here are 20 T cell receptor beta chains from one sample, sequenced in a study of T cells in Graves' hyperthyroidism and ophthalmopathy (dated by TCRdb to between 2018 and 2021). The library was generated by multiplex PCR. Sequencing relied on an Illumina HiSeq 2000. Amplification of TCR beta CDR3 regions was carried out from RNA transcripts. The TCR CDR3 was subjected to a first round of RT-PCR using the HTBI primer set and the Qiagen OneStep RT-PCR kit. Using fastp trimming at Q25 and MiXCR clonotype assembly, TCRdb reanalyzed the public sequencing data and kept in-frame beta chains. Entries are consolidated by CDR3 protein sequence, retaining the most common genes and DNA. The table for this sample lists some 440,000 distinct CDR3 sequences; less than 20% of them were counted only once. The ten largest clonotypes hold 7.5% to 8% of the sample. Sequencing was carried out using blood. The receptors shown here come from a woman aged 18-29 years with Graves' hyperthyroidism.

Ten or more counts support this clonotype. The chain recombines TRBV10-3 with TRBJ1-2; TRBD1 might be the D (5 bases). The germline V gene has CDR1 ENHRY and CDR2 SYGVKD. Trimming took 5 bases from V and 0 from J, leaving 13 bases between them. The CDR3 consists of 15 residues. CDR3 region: CAISRTYQANYGYTF. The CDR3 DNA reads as TGTGCCATCAGTAGGACATATCAAGCTAACTATGGCTACACCTTC.

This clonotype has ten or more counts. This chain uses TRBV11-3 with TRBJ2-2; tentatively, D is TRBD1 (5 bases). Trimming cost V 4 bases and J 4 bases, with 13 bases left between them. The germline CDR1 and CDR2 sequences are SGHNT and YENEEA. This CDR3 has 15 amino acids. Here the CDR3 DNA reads TGTGCCAGCAGCTGGGGCGGTCCGGGCACCGGGGAGCTGTTTTTT. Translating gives CASSWGGPGTGELFF.

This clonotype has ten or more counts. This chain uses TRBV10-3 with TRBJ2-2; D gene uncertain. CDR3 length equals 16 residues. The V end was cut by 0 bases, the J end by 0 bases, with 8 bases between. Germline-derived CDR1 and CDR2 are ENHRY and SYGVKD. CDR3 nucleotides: TGTGCCATCAGTGAGTCTGGGCCGACGAACACCGGGGAGCTGTTTTTT. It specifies CAISESGPTNTGELFF.

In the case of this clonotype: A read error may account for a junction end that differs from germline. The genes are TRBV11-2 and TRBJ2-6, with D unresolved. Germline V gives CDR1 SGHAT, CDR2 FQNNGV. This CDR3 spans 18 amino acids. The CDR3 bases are TGTGCCAGCAGCAAAGAAGCGTCCCGTTCCTCTCGGGCCAACGTCCTGACTTTC. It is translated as CASSKEASRSSRANVLTF.

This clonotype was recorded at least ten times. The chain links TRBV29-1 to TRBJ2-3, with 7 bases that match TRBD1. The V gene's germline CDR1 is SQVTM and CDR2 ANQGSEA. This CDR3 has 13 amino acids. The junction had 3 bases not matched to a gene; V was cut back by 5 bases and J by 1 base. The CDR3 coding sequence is TGCAGCGTTCCCGGGACAGGCACAGATACGCAGTATTTT. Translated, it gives CSVPGTGTDTQYF.

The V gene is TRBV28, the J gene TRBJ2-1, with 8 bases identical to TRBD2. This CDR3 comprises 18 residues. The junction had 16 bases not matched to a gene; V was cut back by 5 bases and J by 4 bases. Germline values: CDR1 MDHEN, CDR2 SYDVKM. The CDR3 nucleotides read TGTGCCAGCAGTACCTTTCTAGCCTCGCGGGAGGCGTACAATGAGCAGTTCTTC. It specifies CASSTFLASREAYNEQFF.

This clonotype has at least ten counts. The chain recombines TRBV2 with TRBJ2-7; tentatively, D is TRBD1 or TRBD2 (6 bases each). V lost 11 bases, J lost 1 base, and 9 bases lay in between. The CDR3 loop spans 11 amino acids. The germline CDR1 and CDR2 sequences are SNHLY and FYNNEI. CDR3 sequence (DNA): TGTGCCGGAGGGGGATCCTACGAGCAGTACTTC. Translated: CAGGGSYEQYF.

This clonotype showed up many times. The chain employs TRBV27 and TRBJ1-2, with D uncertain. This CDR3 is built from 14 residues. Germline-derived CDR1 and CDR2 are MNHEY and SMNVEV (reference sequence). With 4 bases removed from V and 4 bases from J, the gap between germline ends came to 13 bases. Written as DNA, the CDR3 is TGTGCCAGCAGTTCGGCGGGGTCTGGCTATGGCTACACCTTC. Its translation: CASSSAGSGYGYTF.

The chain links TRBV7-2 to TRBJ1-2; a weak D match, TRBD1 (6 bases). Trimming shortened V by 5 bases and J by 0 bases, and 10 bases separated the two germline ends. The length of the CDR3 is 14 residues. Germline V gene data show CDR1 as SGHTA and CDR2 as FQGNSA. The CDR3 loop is CASSRTVSNYGYTF. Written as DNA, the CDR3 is TGTGCCAGCAGCAGGACAGTCTCTAACTATGGCTACACCTTC.

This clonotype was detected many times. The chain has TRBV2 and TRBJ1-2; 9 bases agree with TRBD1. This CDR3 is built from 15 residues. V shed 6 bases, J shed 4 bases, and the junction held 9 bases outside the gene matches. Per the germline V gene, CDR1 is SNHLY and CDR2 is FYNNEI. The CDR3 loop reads CASRAWTGVAYGYTF. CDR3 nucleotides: TGTGCCAGCAGGGCCTGGACAGGGGTAGCCTATGGCTACACCTTC. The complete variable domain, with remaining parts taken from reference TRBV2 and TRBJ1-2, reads EPEVTQTPSHQVTQMGQEVILRCVPISNHLYFYWYRQILGQKVEFLVSFYNNEISEKSEIFDDQFSVERPDGSNFTLKIRSTKLEDSAMYFCASRAWTGVAYGYTFGSGTRLTVV.

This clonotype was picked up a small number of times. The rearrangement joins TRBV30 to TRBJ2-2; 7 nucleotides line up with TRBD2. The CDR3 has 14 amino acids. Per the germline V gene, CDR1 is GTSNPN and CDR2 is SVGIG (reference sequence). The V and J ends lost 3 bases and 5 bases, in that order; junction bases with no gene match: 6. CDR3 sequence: CAWRGLAETGELFF. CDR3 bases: TGTGCCTGGAGAGGGCTAGCGGAGACCGGGGAGCTGTTTTTT. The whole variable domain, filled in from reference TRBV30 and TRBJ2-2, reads SQTIHQWPATLVQPVGSPLSLECTVEGTSNPNLYWYRQAAGRGLQLLFYSVGIGQISSEVPQNLSASRPQDRQFILSSKKLLLSDSGFYLCAWRGLAETGELFFGEGSRLTVL.

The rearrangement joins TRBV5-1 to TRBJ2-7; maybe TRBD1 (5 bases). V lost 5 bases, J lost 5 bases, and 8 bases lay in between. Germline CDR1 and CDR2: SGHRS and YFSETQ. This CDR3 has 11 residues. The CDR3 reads CASRQDDEQYF. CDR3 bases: TGCGCCAGCAGACAGGACGACGAGCAGTACTTC.

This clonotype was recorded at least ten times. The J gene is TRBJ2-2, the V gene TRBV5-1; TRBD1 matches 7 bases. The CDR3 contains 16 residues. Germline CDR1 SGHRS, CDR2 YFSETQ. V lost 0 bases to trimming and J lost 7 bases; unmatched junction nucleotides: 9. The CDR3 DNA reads TGCGCCAGCAGCTTGGAGGGGGCGCTAGGAGTCGGGGAGCTGTTTTTT. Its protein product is CASSLEGALGVGELFF.

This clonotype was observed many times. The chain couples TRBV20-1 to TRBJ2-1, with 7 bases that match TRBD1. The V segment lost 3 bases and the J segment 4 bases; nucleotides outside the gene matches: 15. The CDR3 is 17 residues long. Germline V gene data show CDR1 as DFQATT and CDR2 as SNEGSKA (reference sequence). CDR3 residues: CSARGPLRQGIYNEQFF. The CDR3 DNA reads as TGCAGTGCTAGGGGCCCCCTAAGACAGGGAATTTACAATGAGCAGTTCTTC.

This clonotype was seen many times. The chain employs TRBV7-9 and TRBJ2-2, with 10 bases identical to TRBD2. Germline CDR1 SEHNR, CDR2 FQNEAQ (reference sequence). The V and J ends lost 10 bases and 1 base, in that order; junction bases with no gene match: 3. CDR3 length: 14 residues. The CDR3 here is CATWTSGNTGELFF. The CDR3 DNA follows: TGTGCCACCTGGACTAGCGGGAACACCGGGGAGCTGTTTTTT.

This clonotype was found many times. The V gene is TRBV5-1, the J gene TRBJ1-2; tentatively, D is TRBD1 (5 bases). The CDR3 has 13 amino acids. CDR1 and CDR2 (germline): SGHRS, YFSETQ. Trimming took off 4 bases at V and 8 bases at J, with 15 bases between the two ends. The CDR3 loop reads CASSPPSGDGYTF. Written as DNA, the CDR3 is TGCGCCAGCAGCCCTCCATCTGGGGACGGCTACACCTTC.

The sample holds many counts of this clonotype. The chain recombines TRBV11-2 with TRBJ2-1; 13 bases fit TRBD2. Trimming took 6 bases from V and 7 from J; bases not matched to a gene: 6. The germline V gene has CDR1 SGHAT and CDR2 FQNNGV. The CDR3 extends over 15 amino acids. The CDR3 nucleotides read TGTGCCAGCAGTCCTACTAGCGGGGGGGGGAATGAGCAGTTCTTC. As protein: CASSPTSGGGNEQFF.

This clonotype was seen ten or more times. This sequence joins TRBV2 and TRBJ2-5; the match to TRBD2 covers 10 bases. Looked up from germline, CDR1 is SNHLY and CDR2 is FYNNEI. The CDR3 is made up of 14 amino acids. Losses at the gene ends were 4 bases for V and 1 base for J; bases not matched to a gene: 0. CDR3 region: CASSGTSGQETQYF. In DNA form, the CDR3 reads TGTGCCAGCAGTGGGACTAGCGGCCAAGAGACCCAGTACTTC.

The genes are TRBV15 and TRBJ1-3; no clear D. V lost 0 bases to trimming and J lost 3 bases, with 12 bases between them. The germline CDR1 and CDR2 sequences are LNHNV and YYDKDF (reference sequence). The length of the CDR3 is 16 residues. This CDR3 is CATSRDRGGYGNTIYF. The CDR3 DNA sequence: TGTGCCACCAGCAGAGATAGAGGAGGATATGGAAACACCATATATTTT.

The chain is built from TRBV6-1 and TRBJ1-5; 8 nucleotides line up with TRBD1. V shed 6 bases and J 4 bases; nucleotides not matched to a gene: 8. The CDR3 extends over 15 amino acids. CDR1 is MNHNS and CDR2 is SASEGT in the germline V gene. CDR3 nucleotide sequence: TGTGCCAGCAGCCCGGGCAGGGGGCGAAATCAGCCCCAGCATTTT. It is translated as CASSPGRGRNQPQHF.